This T cell receptor (beta chain) was captured by sequencing in a study of blood T cell repertoires in COVID-19. Study-level information: From T cells, B-cell-depleted T cells, or PBMCs came the material, which was cDNA or gDNA.

Source study methods: Estimates of nucleated cell counts were drawn from the amplification of reference gene primers. The data were produced by immunoSEQ multiplex PCR, yet TCRdb's version contains in-frame clones alone and is incomplete. V, J and clone size reflect that table, while D and trimming were determined from the DNA. The data contain 150,000 to 200,000 clones, 65% to 90% of them seen just once; the ten biggest clones take up roughly 8.7%. This CDR3 spans 14 amino acids. The germline V gene has CDR1 MRHNA and CDR2 SNTAGT. The V and J ends lost 5 bases and 7 bases, in that order; junction bases with no gene match: 10.

The V and J genes are TRBV6-4 and TRBJ1-2; TRBD1 aligns across 7 bases. The TCR comes from a man between 50 and 59 years old with active or convalescent COVID-19. Sequencing was performed on peripheral blood. The CDR3 coding sequence is TGTGCCAGCAGTCCCAGTTCGACAGGGACTGGCTACACCTTC. Protein: CASSPSSTGTGYTF.